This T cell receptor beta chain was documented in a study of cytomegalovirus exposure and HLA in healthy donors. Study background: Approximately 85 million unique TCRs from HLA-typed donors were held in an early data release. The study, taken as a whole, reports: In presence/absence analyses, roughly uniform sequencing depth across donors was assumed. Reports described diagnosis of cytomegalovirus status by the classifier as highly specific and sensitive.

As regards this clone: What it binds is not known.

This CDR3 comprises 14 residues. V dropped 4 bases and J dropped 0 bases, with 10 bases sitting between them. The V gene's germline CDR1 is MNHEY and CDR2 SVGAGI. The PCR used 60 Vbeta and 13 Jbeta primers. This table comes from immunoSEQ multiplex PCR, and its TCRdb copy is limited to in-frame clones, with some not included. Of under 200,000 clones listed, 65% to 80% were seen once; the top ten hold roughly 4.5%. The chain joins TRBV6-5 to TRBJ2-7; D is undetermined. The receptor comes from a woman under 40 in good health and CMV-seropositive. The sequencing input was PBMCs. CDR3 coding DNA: TGTGCCAGCAGTTCTACACCGGGCTCCTACGAGCAGTACTTC. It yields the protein CASSSTPGSYEQYF.